This T cell receptor (beta chain) was captured in a study of blood T cell repertoires in COVID-19. The overall study: The origin of the acute and convalescent COVID-19 samples was the United States, Italy and Spain. T cells, B-cell-depleted T cells, or PBMCs provided the cDNA or gDNA that served as material.

Participants spanned ages about 18 to 100 years and resided in roughly 22 US areas. Participants had their cohort set by participant-reported clinical history. This clone was seen a single time. Germline V gene data show CDR1 as SEHNR and CDR2 as FQNEAQ (reference sequence). V was pared by 1 base and J by 1 base, with 16 bases between. This CDR3 is built from 17 residues. The method was immunoSEQ multiplex PCR; TCRdb's version includes in-frame clones alone and lacks a portion of them. The top ten hold around 1.3% of the sample, which has 200,000 to 300,000 clones, around 88% seen once. The chain joins TRBV7-9 to TRBJ1-1, with D possibly being TRBD1 (6 bases). This receptor was obtained from a woman in her forties with acute COVID-19. Specimen: PBMCs or T cells enriched from blood (not recorded which). CDR3 nucleotide sequence: TGTGCCAGCAGCTTAGACCCGGCAGGGGCTACGAACACTGAAGCTTTCTTT. This encodes CASSLDPAGATNTEAFF.